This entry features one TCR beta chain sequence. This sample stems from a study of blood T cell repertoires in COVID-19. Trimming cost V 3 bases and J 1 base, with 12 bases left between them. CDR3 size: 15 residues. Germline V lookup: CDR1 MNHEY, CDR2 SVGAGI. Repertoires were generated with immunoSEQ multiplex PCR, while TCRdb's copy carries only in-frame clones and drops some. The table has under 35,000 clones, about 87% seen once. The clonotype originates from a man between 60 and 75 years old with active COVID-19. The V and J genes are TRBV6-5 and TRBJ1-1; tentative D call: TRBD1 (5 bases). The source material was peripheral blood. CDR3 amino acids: CASSYGWGGNTEAFF. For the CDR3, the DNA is TGTGCCAGCAGTTATGGATGGGGCGGGAACACTGAAGCTTTCTTT.